One and the same sample provided the 14 T cell receptor beta chains below, sequenced in a study of tumor-infiltrating lymphocytes in primary liver carcinoma. Alongside blood RNA obtained from unsorted whole blood, germline DNA was also extracted. The investigators made TCR beta cDNA from roughly 460 ng total RNA, using a constant-region primer. Amplification in three nested multiplex PCR rounds with slightly modified ARM-PCR gave rise to TCR beta libraries. Amplification in the first two PCR rounds was performed using TRBV1-TRBV30 forward primers and a C-beta reverse primer for around 9 cycles each. TCRdb reprocessed the multiplex PCR reads via MiXCR and lists one record per CDR3 protein. This sample has 150,000 to 200,000 distinct CDR3 sequences, with 65% found just once. The sequencing sample was made of peripheral blood. The receptors stem from a woman between 55 and 75 years old with primary liver carcinoma and hepatitis B virus infection.

With regard to this clonotype: A read error may be the cause here, since a much bigger clone is one base away. The V and J genes are TRBV6-1 and TRBJ1-1; D remains ambiguous. CDR3 length: 15 amino acids. Germline loops: CDR1 MNHNS, CDR2 SASEGT. V was pared by 6 bases and J by 1 base, with 15 bases between. This CDR3 is CASRRSNGPNTEAFF. CDR3 sequence (DNA): TGTGCCAGCAGGCGGTCCAACGGCCCGAACACTGAAGCTTTCTTT.

Remarks on this clonotype: A much larger clone lies a single base off, so this may be a read error. The chain has TRBV29-1 and TRBJ1-1; 10 bases are a match to TRBD1. Germline CDR1 is SQVTM and CDR2 is ANQGSEA. The CDR3 spans 15 residues. Written as DNA, the CDR3 is TGCAGCGCCCATCCGGGACAGGGGATAAACACTGAATCTTTCTTT. Residues: CSAHPGQGINTESFF. The whole variable domain, filled in from reference TRBV29-1 and TRBJ1-1, reads SAVISQKPSRDICQRGTSLTIQCQVDSQVTMMFWYRQQPGQSLTLIATANQGSEATYESGFVIDKFPISRPNLTFSTLTVSNMSPEDSSIYLCSAHPGQGINTESFFGQGTRLTVV.

This clonotype was counted many times. The chain recombines TRBV4-1 with TRBJ1-1, with 7 positions matching TRBD1. This CDR3 contains 14 residues. Germline V gives CDR1 MGHRA, CDR2 YSYEKL. The J segment lost 1 base and the V segment lost 3 bases, leaving 2 bases of the junction unmatched. The CDR3 protein is CASSQWTGNTEAFF. CDR3 DNA: TGCGCCAGCAGCCAGTGGACAGGGAACACTGAAGCTTTCTTT.

The rearrangement joins TRBV6-5 to TRBJ2-1, with 8 bases fitting TRBD1. The CDR3 runs 16 residues. The V segment lost 2 bases and the J segment 0 bases; nucleotides outside the gene matches: 3. Germline V gives CDR1 MNHEY, CDR2 SVGAGI. DNA of the CDR3: TGTGCCAGCAGTTACGACAGGGGAGGCTCCTACAATGAGCAGTTCTTC. As protein: CASSYDRGGSYNEQFF.

Concerning this clonotype: A read error may explain this, as a much larger clone is one base away. V is TRBV4-2 and J is TRBJ2-7; 8 nucleotides line up with TRBD1. The germline CDR1 and CDR2 sequences are LGHNA and YNFKEQ. The CDR3 contains 15 residues. The CDR3 sequence: CAISPRQGIGYEQYF. For the CDR3, the DNA is TGTGCCATCAGCCCCCGACAGGGGATTGGGTACGAGCAGTACTTC.

As concerns this clonotype: A junction end diverges from the germline sequence, so it may reflect a read error. The CDR3 DNA reads as TGCAGTGTTGGGGGGCTTCGGACTGAAGTTTTCTTT. Amino acid sequence: CSVGGLRTEVFF. The chain recombines TRBV29-1 with TRBJ1-1; perhaps TRBD1 as D (6 bases). Germline V gene lookup returns CDR1 SQVTM and CDR2 ANQGSEA. The CDR3 is made up of 12 amino acids.

The chain recombines TRBV29-1 with TRBJ2-3; D unclear. CDR1 SQVTM and CDR2 ANQGSEA come from the germline V gene. V lost 4 bases and J lost 5, with 10 bases in between. The CDR3 totals 12 residues. In nucleotides, the CDR3 is TGCAGCGTTGTAGGCTTAGGAGATACGCAGTATTTT. It encodes CSVVGLGDTQYF.

On this clonotype: A junction end diverges from the germline sequence, so it may reflect a read error. The genes are TRBV12-3 or TRBV12-4 and TRBJ2-1; TRBD2 matches at 7 bases. This CDR3 region has 17 residues. For the CDR3, the DNA is TGTGCCAGCAGTTTATTCGGGGGAGGGTGGCGTTCTCATGAGCAGTCCTTC. Protein: CASSLFGGGWRSHEQSF.

Concerning this clonotype: The junction does not match germline at one end; this may be a read error. The chain recombines TRBV5-1 with TRBJ2-3, with no clear D. This CDR3 has 12 amino acids. In germline, CDR1 is SGHRS, CDR2 YFSETQ. The CDR3 region has the DNA TGCACCAGCAGCTTGCCCACAGATACGCAGTATTTT. It translates to CTSSLPTDTQYF. The full variable domain, its missing parts supplied by reference TRBV5-1 and TRBJ2-3, is KAGVTQTPRYLIKTRGQQVTLSCSPISGHRSVSWYQQTPGQGLQFLFEYFSETQRNKGNFPGRFSGRQFSNSRSEMNVSTLELGDSALYLCTSSLPTDTQYFGPGTRLTVL.

The J gene is TRBJ2-1, the V gene TRBV6-5; D may correspond to TRBD1 or TRBD2 (5 bases each). The CDR3 consists of 16 residues. The V gene lost 1 base and the J gene lost 4 bases, with 14 bases spanning the gap. Germline V gives CDR1 MNHEY, CDR2 SVGAGI. The CDR3 DNA reads as TGTGCCAGCAGTTACTGTTCTGGGACGCTGTACAATGAGCAGTTCTTC. Translating it yields CASSYCSGTLYNEQFF.

Concerning this clonotype itself: It is likely a read error, because the conserved phenylalanine at the end of the CDR3 is missing. The chain couples TRBV11-2 to TRBJ2-7; TRBD1 aligns across 11 bases. Germline CDR1 and CDR2: SGHAT and FQNNGV. There are 14 residues in the CDR3. The CDR3 sequence: CPSSPDRGLIEQYL. The DNA of the CDR3 is TGTCCCAGCAGCCCGGACAGGGGGCTTATCGAGCAGTACCTC.

This clonotype has only one observation. This sequence joins TRBV11-2 and TRBJ2-7; D is possibly TRBD1 (7 bases). This CDR3 spans 16 amino acids. Germline V gives CDR1 SGHAT, CDR2 FQNNGV. Trimming took off 7 bases at V and 7 bases at J, with 26 bases between the two ends. Here the CDR3 reads CASTHTATGAGMEQYF. CDR3 nucleotide sequence: TGTGCCAGCACCCATACCGCAACAGGGGCGGGAATGGAGCAGTACTTC.

This clonotype was counted between two and nine times. The chain employs TRBV7-3 and TRBJ1-2; D may be TRBD1 (6 bases). The V and J ends lost 5 bases and 13 bases respectively, with 20 bases between them. Germline V gene sequence: CDR1 SGHTA, CDR2 FQGTGA. The CDR3 is made up of 13 amino acids. The CDR3 is CASSPLGGLDITF. In DNA, the CDR3 is TGTGCCAGCAGCCCCTTAGGGGGACTTGATATCACCTTC.

This clonotype was detected a few times. The chain links TRBV5-6 to TRBJ2-7; D remains ambiguous. V lost 4 bases and J 4 bases, leaving 9 bases between the germline ends. The CDR3 is made up of 12 amino acids. Germline lookup yields CDR1 SGHDT and CDR2 YYEEEE. For the CDR3, the DNA is TGTGCCAGCAGCCCCCTTGGGTACGAGCAGTACTTC. Residues: CASSPLGYEQYF.